Listed below are T cell receptor beta chains from one sample, sequenced in a study of control samples from healthy donors and cancer patients. Assay: immunoSEQ multiplex PCR; the TCRdb copy retains only in-frame clones and omits some. Found here are about 72,000 clones, 85% to 95% of them singletons; the top ten hold 5% to 6%. Sequencing was carried out using blood. These receptors were obtained from a woman in her sixties in good health. The CDR3 runs from the conserved cysteine through the conserved F or W. The order of the fields is V gene, D gene, J gene, clone size, CDR3 DNA, CDR3 protein. A D gene is named only where the DNA matches it firmly. Clone size is shown for a subset of rows, as once, few, many or a class of expanded clone.

>TRBV4-2|.|TRBJ2-4|.
TGTGCCAGCAGCCAAGATAAGGGAGGGGGGCGTCGGAACATTCAGTACTTC
CASSQDKGGGRRNIQYF
>TRBV28|.|TRBJ2-5|once
TGTGCCAGCAGTACGGACCGAAGCCAAGAGACCCAGTACTTC
CASSTDRSQETQYF
>TRBV24-1|.|TRBJ2-1|.
TGTGCCACCAGTGATCCCCGCCCCCAGAGCTCCTACAATGAGCAGTTCTTC
CATSDPRPQSSYNEQFF
>TRBV20-1|.|TRBJ1-5|.
TGCAGTGCTAGTGGGGGTTTGGTAAGCAATCAGCCCCAGCATTTT
CSASGGLVSNQPQHF
>TRBV28|.|TRBJ1-3|.
TGTGCCAGCAGTCGGACGGCTGGCGGAAACACCATATATTTT
CASSRTAGGNTIYF
>TRBV2|.|TRBJ1-1|.
TGTGCCAGCGGTGAGGACAGTTCCACTGAAGCTTTCTTT
CASGEDSSTEAFF
>TRBV6-2/TRBV6-3|.|TRBJ1-1|.
TGTGCCAGCAGTAAAGACAGCATGAACACTGAAGCTTTCTTT
CASSKDSMNTEAFF
>TRBV29-1|.|TRBJ1-1|.
TGCAGCGTTGAAGAGTCGGACAGAAGGACTGAAGCTTTCTTT
CSVEESDRRTEAFF
>TRBV6-5|.|TRBJ1-4|.
TGTGCCAGCAGACCGGGACCGTCGAATGAAAAACTGTTTTTT
CASRPGPSNEKLFF
>TRBV5-1|.|TRBJ2-1|.
TGCGCCAGCAGTTTTCGCCCCGGGGGTCAGTTCCAGTTCTTC
CASSFRPGGQFQFF
>TRBV18|TRBD2|TRBJ2-1|.
TGTGCCAGCTCACCACTTTTTGGACTAGCGGACAATGAGCAGTTCTTC
CASSPLFGLADNEQFF
>TRBV28|.|TRBJ1-5|.
TGTGCCAGCAGTTTACCCCGGACAGCCTCAGGCAATCAGCCCCAGCATTTT
CASSLPRTASGNQPQHF
>TRBV6-6|.|TRBJ2-7|.
TGTGCCAGCAGCAGCAAGGAGAGCTCCTACGAGCAGTACTTC
CASSSKESSYEQYF
>TRBV5-4|TRBD1|TRBJ1-4|.
TGTGCCAGCAGCGCGGGACAGCCGGGTGAAAAACTGTTTTTT
CASSAGQPGEKLFF
>TRBV10-1|TRBD2|TRBJ2-1|once
TGCGCCAGCAGTGAATTAACTAGCGGGAGTTTTTACAATGAGCAGTTCTTC
CASSELTSGSFYNEQFF
>TRBV6-5|.|TRBJ1-3|.
TGTGCCACCCACAGCAGGGCTGGAAACACCATATATTTT
CATHSRAGNTIYF
>TRBV7-2|.|TRBJ1-2|.
TGTGCCAGCAGCCCACAGTGGGGGGGTGAGGGCTACACCTTC
CASSPQWGGEGYTF
>TRBV7-9|.|TRBJ1-4|.
TGTGCCAGCAGCTTATATACATCTCGTGGTGAAAAACTGTTTTTT
CASSLYTSRGEKLFF
>TRBV5-6|.|TRBJ2-1|.
TGTGCCAGCAGCTTGTGGGTCAGGGACAATGAGCAGTTCTTC
CASSLWVRDNEQFF
>TRBV19|.|TRBJ1-5|.
TGTGCCAGTAGATCCGGGCAGGGGAATCAGCCCCAGCATTTT
CASRSGQGNQPQHF
>TRBV15|.|TRBJ1-4|.
TGTGCCACCGCCGTGCAGGGAACTAATGAAAAACTGTTTTTT
CATAVQGTNEKLFF
>TRBV9|TRBD2|TRBJ2-5|.
TGTGCCAGCAGCTCGGGACTAGCGGGAGGGATGGGGCAAGAGACCCAGTACTTC
CASSSGLAGGMGQETQYF